These 21 T cell receptor beta chains were sequenced from one sample in a study of CD8 T cells in ankylosing spondylitis. TCRdb recomputed calls from the 5' RACE reads with MiXCR, one row per CDR3 protein. The data contain 200,000 to 300,000 distinct CDR3 sequences, 9.5% to 12% of them singletons. The source material was blood, either unsorted or a sorted T cell fraction (not recorded which). The source is a male donor with ankylosing spondylitis or in good health (not recorded which).

This clonotype was observed at least ten times. The chain has TRBV20-1 and TRBJ1-2, with 8 positions matching TRBD1. J was trimmed by 4 bases and V by 5 bases; bases with no gene match: 6. The germline CDR1 and CDR2 sequences are DFQATT and SNEGSKA (reference sequence). CDR3 length equals 13 residues. The CDR3 DNA reads as TGCAGTGCTGGTAGGACAGGGACCTATGGCTACACCTTC. This sequence encodes CSAGRTGTYGYTF.

This clonotype was counted at least ten times. The chain employs TRBV4-1 and TRBJ2-7, with 8 bases matching TRBD1. V lost 4 bases to trimming and J lost 7 bases; unmatched junction nucleotides: 9. The CDR3 contains 14 residues. Per germline, CDR1 MGHRA and CDR2 YSYEKL. The CDR3 sequence: CASSPRTGLREQYF. DNA for the CDR3: TGCGCCAGCAGCCCTCGGACAGGGTTAAGGGAGCAGTACTTC.

This clonotype was seen repeatedly, ten times or more. This chain uses TRBV15 with TRBJ2-7; no reliable D call. Trimming stripped 2 bases from V and 6 bases from J, with 5 bases between. The germline V gene encodes CDR1 LNHNV and CDR2 YYDKDF (reference sequence). The CDR3 sequence is 11 residues long. As DNA, the CDR3 is TGTGCCACCAGCAGACAAAGCGAGCAGTACTTC. It translates to CATSRQSEQYF.

This clonotype was seen repeatedly, ten times or more. The chain links TRBV10-3 to TRBJ2-7; TRBD1 or TRBD2 may be the D gene (5 bases each). V lost 8 bases, J lost 2 bases, and 10 bases lay in between. The CDR3 length is 12 residues. CDR1 is ENHRY and CDR2 is SYGVKD in the germline V gene. The CDR3 region is CAIGTQPYEQYF. In DNA, the CDR3 is TGTGCCATCGGGACCCAACCCTACGAGCAGTACTTC.

The chain couples TRBV20-1 to TRBJ2-6; 7 nucleotides align to TRBD1. The CDR3 covers 19 residues. CDR1 DFQATT and CDR2 SNEGSKA come from the germline V gene (reference sequence). The DNA of the CDR3 is TGCAGGGGCCCTACTCAGGGCTCCGGGACAGCCTCTGGGGCCAACGTCCTGACTTTC. Translating it yields CRGPTQGSGTASGANVLTF.

This chain links TRBV7-2 with TRBJ2-5; no reliable D call. Per germline, CDR1 SGHTA and CDR2 FQGNSA. CDR3 size: 13 residues. Trimming shortened V by 3 bases and J by 5 bases, and 10 bases separated the two germline ends. The CDR3 here is CASSFALMETQYF. The DNA of the CDR3 is TGTGCCAGCAGCTTTGCACTAATGGAGACCCAGTACTTC.

This clonotype was seen at least ten times. The chain combines TRBV24-1 with TRBJ2-1; TRBD2 matches at 7 bases. The CDR3 is made up of 13 amino acids. The ends lost 2 bases at V and 10 bases at J; junction bases unmatched: 4. Germline V gene lookup returns CDR1 KGHDR and CDR2 SFDVKD. This CDR3 reads CATSDSRRGEQFF. CDR3 in DNA: TGTGCCACCAGTGATTCTCGGCGGGGGGAGCAGTTCTTC.

This clonotype was observed at least ten times. The V call is TRBV6-1, the J call TRBJ1-2; D gene uncertain. Between the trimmed V and J ends, which lost 6 bases and 4 bases, there was a span of 21 bases. The CDR3 sequence is 16 residues long. From germline, CDR1 is MNHNS and CDR2 SASEGT. The CDR3 protein is CASSRATAWETYGYTF. Written as DNA, the CDR3 is TGTGCCAGCAGCCGTGCTACCGCCTGGGAGACCTATGGCTACACCTTC.

The rearrangement links TRBV2 to TRBJ2-1; D is undetermined. In germline, CDR1 is SNHLY, CDR2 FYNNEI. This CDR3 region has 12 residues. V gave up 6 bases and J gave up 8 bases, with 11 bases separating them. Written as DNA, the CDR3 is TGTGCCAGCAGCCCCATCCGGGATGAGCAGTTCTTC. Amino acid sequence: CASSPIRDEQFF.

This clonotype was seen many times. V gene TRBV7-6 combines with J gene TRBJ2-1; possible D gene TRBD2, 6 bases. CDR1 is SGHVS and CDR2 is FNYEAQ in the germline V gene. The ends were cut back, 6 bases at V and 5 bases at J, with 14 bases in the middle. The CDR3 is 14 residues long. The CDR3: CASRRDSRHNEQFF. In nucleotides, the CDR3 is TGTGCCAGCAGACGGGACTCCCGTCACAATGAGCAGTTCTTC.

This clonotype was recorded a few times. This rearrangement joins TRBV5-1 to TRBJ1-1; a possible D gene is TRBD1 (5 bases). Trimming shortened V by 6 bases and J by 3 bases, and 12 bases separated the two germline ends. The CDR3 is 13 amino acids. Germline CDR1 reads SGHRS; CDR2 reads YFSETQ. CDR3 coding DNA: TGCGCCAGCAAGTCTCGAGGGGACACTGAAGCTTTCTTT. It specifies CASKSRGDTEAFF.

This clonotype was recorded at least ten times. The rearrangement joins TRBV5-1 to TRBJ2-1; possible D gene TRBD2, 5 bases. From germline, CDR1 is SGHRS and CDR2 YFSETQ. This CDR3 region has 14 residues. V was cut by 4 bases and J by 7 bases, with 15 bases left in between. The CDR3 coding sequence is TGCGCCAGCAGCGAAAATCTAGCTTTGAATGAGCAGTTCTTC. Encoded protein: CASSENLALNEQFF. Using reference TRBV5-1 and TRBJ2-1 for the parts outside the CDR3, the full variable domain is KAGVTQTPRYLIKTRGQQVTLSCSPISGHRSVSWYQQTPGQGLQFLFEYFSETQRNKGNFPGRFSGRQFSNSRSEMNVSTLELGDSALYLCASSENLALNEQFFGPGTRLTVL.

This clonotype came up many times. This CDR3 is CSAQGPGTSYNEQFF. The CDR3 nucleotides read TGCAGTGCGCAGGGACCCGGGACTAGTTACAATGAGCAGTTCTTC. The V and J genes are TRBV20-1 and TRBJ2-1; the match to TRBD2 covers 8 bases. CDR1 and CDR2 (germline): DFQATT, SNEGSKA (reference sequence). The ends lost 6 bases at V and 4 bases at J; junction bases unmatched: 11. The CDR3 contains 15 residues.

This clonotype has more than one count but fewer than ten. The V and J genes are TRBV20-1 and TRBJ1-3; 8 bases are shared with TRBD1. CDR3 length equals 14 residues. V lost 7 bases, J lost 4 bases, and 9 bases stayed unmatched. CDR1 DFQATT and CDR2 SNEGSKA come from the germline V gene (reference sequence). Here the CDR3 DNA reads TGCAGTGTTCAGACAGGGGCGCAAGGAAACACCATATATTTT. Translated, it gives CSVQTGAQGNTIYF.

This clonotype was picked up a small number of times. The chain joins TRBV7-8 to TRBJ2-3, with 8 bases lining up with TRBD2. V trimming: 4 bases; J trimming: 2 bases; junction bases outside the gene matches: 11. The CDR3 has 17 residues. Germline CDR1 is SGHVS and CDR2 is FQNEAQ. CDR3 nucleotide sequence: TGTGCCAGCAGCTCAAACCCACTAGCGGCAGCCACAGATACGCAGTATTTT. Translating it yields CASSSNPLAAATDTQYF.

This clonotype was seen ten or more times. The rearrangement links TRBV5-1 to TRBJ1-1; D not certain. The CDR3 length is 14 residues. With 1 base removed from V and 5 bases from J, the gap between germline ends came to 12 bases. In germline, CDR1 is SGHRS, CDR2 YFSETQ. The CDR3 DNA reads TGCGCCAGCAGCTTGCTTGGGCGGGGAACTGAAGCTTTCTTT. It specifies CASSLLGRGTEAFF. Variable domain in full (rest from reference TRBV5-1 and TRBJ1-1): KAGVTQTPRYLIKTRGQQVTLSCSPISGHRSVSWYQQTPGQGLQFLFEYFSETQRNKGNFPGRFSGRQFSNSRSEMNVSTLELGDSALYLCASSLLGRGTEAFFGQGTRLTVV.

The chain carries TRBV6-1 and TRBJ1-1, with D unclear. The CDR3 extends over 14 amino acids. Germline CDR1 and CDR2: MNHNS and SASEGT. Trimming pared 7 bases from V and 0 bases from J, leaving 12 bases between. CDR3 loop: CASIIRVLNTEAFF. The DNA for the CDR3 is TGTGCCAGCATAATCCGCGTCTTGAACACTGAAGCTTTCTTT.

This clonotype was seen ten or more times. J is TRBJ1-1 and V is TRBV2; D gene unclear. With 6 bases removed from V and 4 bases from J, the gap between germline ends came to 12 bases. Germline V gene sequence: CDR1 SNHLY, CDR2 FYNNEI. There are 13 residues in the CDR3. The CDR3 DNA reads TGTGCCAGCAGGGTACAAATTTCCACTGAAGCTTTCTTT. The encoded protein is CASRVQISTEAFF.

This clonotype was counted ten times or more. The J gene is TRBJ1-2, the V gene TRBV15; tentatively, D is TRBD1 (5 bases). Trimming took 3 bases from V and 5 from J, leaving 10 bases between them. The CDR3 is 13 residues long. Per germline, CDR1 LNHNV and CDR2 YYDKDF (reference sequence). Here the CDR3 DNA reads TGTGCCACCAGCAGTCGGGGGAAGTATGGCTACACCTTC. Translated: CATSSRGKYGYTF.

The chain recombines TRBV15 with TRBJ1-1; 8 nucleotides align to TRBD1. This CDR3 comprises 15 residues. Germline CDR1 is LNHNV and CDR2 is YYDKDF (reference sequence). V lost 9 bases, J lost 3 bases, and 12 bases stayed unmatched. CDR3 coding DNA: TGTGCCACAAGAAACGGGGTCAGGGGGCACACTGAAGCTTTCTTT. It yields the protein CATRNGVRGHTEAFF.

There are many counts of this clonotype. The chain links TRBV28 to TRBJ2-1, with D perhaps TRBD1 or TRBD2 (5 bases each). V was clipped by 6 bases and J by 7 bases, with 16 bases between them. Germline V gives CDR1 MDHEN, CDR2 SYDVKM. The CDR3 sequence is 14 residues long. The DNA of the CDR3 is TGTGCCAGCAGCACCCCTCTTGGGGGAAATGAGCAGTTCTTC. The encoded protein is CASSTPLGGNEQFF.